The 10 T cell receptor beta chains below come from one sample, sequenced in a study of pediatric ulcerative colitis. Produced via immunoSEQ multiplex PCR; TCRdb's table is partial and in-frame only. The table shows 55,000 to 65,000 clones, with about 80% occurring only once. The sample taken for sequencing was blood. These receptors were obtained from a boy aged 5-17 years with moderate ulcerative colitis.

The CDR3 sequence: CASSPINRDLRTDTQYF. CDR3 sequence (DNA): TGCGCCAGCAGCCCGATTAACCGGGACCTCCGCACAGATACGCAGTATTTT. The rearrangement joins TRBV5-1 to TRBJ2-3, with D perhaps being TRBD1 or TRBD2 (5 bases each). The ends were cut back, 4 bases at V and 1 base at J, with 19 bases in the middle. CDR1 is SGHRS, CDR2 YFSETQ, per germline. The CDR3 sequence is 17 residues long.

The rearrangement joins TRBV7-9 to TRBJ1-4; TRBD1 might be the D (6 bases). The germline gives CDR1 SEHNR, CDR2 FQNEAQ (reference sequence). CDR3 size: 15 residues. The V and J ends lost 5 bases and 8 bases respectively, with 18 bases between them. This chain's CDR3 is CASSPQGGLGEKLFF. The CDR3 DNA reads as TGTGCCAGCAGCCCACAGGGAGGGCTGGGGGAAAAACTGTTTTTT.

The CDR3 protein is CASSLRIVGLNNEQFF. The CDR3 DNA sequence: TGTGCCAGCAGCTTAAGGATTGTGGGATTGAACAATGAGCAGTTCTTC. The V gene is TRBV7-2, the J gene TRBJ2-1; D ambiguous. The CDR3 is 16 residues long. V lost 2 bases to trimming and J lost 5 bases, with 16 bases between them. Per germline, CDR1 SGHTA and CDR2 FQGNSA.

CDR3 sequence: CASSHPSPGGIYEQYF. In DNA form, the CDR3 reads TGCGCCAGCAGCCACCCCTCCCCCGGGGGCATCTACGAGCAGTACTTC. This sequence joins TRBV4-1 and TRBJ2-7; TRBD1 or TRBD2 may be the D gene (6 bases each). Germline-derived CDR1 and CDR2 are MGHRA and YSYEKL. The CDR3 covers 16 residues. V was shortened by 3 bases and J by 3 bases, with 18 bases between the two germline ends.

The genes are TRBV2 and TRBJ1-1; no clear D. V was shortened by 4 bases and J by 1 base, with 10 bases between the two germline ends. The CDR3 consists of 14 residues. Per germline, CDR1 SNHLY and CDR2 FYNNEI. Written as DNA, the CDR3 is TGTGCCAGCAGTGTGGGATTCAGGAACACTGAAGCTTTCTTT. It codes for CASSVGFRNTEAFF.

The V and J genes are TRBV5-1 and TRBJ2-3, with D possibly TRBD1 on 6 matching bases. The V end was cut by 0 bases, the J end by 0 bases, with 14 bases between. Germline V lookup: CDR1 SGHRS, CDR2 YFSETQ. This CDR3 comprises 17 residues. The CDR3 spells CASSLGPRGSSTDTQYF. The CDR3 DNA is TGCGCCAGCAGCTTGGGGCCCAGGGGCTCTAGCACAGATACGCAGTATTTT.

The chain joins TRBV9 to TRBJ1-6, with D possibly matching TRBD1 (6 bases). Germline V gives CDR1 SGDLS, CDR2 YYNGEE. Trimming pared 1 base from V and 7 bases from J, leaving 9 bases between. The CDR3 has 14 amino acids. The CDR3 here is CASSVYRANSPLHF. DNA of the CDR3: TGTGCCAGCAGCGTATACAGGGCAAATTCACCCCTCCACTTT.

The V gene is TRBV5-5, the J gene TRBJ2-7; 7 nucleotides align to TRBD1. This CDR3 has 13 residues. V trimming: 0 bases; J trimming: 6 bases; junction bases outside the gene matches: 3. Per germline, CDR1 SGHKS and CDR2 YYEKEE (reference sequence). The CDR3 here is CASSLGQGGEQYF. In DNA, the CDR3 is TGTGCCAGCAGCTTGGGACAGGGTGGCGAGCAGTACTTC.

The gene calls are TRBV12-5 and TRBJ1-5; D is possibly TRBD1 (6 bases). Germline loops: CDR1 LGHNT, CDR2 FRNRAP. Trimming left V 8 bases short and J 7 bases short, with 12 bases between. The CDR3 consists of 12 residues. The CDR3 here is CASSGAGQPQHF. The CDR3 DNA reads as TGTGCTAGTTCAGGGGCAGGGCAGCCCCAGCATTTT.

This chain uses TRBV9 with TRBJ2-3; 10 nucleotides line up with TRBD1. The CDR3 runs to 18 residues. Germline assignment: CDR1 SGDLS and CDR2 YYNGEE. Trimming at V came to 2 bases and at J to 3 bases, leaving 12 bases not matched to a gene. CDR3 protein: CASSVRDRGRGGTDTQYF. The CDR3 region has the DNA TGTGCCAGCAGCGTCCGGGACAGGGGACGGGGTGGGACAGATACGCAGTATTTT. The full variable domain, in which reference TRBV9 and TRBJ2-3 provide the parts outside the CDR3, is DSGVTQTPKHLITATGQRVTLRCSPRSGDLSVYWYQQSLDQGLQFLIQYYNGEERAKGNILERFSAQQFPDLHSELNLSSLELGDSALYFCASSVRDRGRGGTDTQYFGPGTRLTVL.